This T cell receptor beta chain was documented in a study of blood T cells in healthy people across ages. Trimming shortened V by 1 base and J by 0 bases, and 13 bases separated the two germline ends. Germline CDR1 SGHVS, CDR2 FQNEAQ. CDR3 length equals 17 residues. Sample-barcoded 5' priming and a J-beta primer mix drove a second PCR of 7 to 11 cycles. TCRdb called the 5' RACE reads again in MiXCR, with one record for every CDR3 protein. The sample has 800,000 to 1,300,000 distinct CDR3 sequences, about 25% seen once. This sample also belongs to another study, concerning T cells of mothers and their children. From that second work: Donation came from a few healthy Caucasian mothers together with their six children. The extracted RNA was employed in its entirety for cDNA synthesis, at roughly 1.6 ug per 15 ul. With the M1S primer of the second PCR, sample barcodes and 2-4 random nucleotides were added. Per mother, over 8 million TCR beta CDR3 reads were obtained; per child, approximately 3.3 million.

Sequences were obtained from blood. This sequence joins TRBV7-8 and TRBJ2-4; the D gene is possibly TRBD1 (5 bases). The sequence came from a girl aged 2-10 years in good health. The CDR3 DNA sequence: TGTGCCAGCAGCTTAGAGGGGCAGTCTATAGCCAAAAACATTCAGTACTTC. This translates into CASSLEGQSIAKNIQYF.